Sequencing of this T cell receptor beta chain was carried out in a study of T-cell memory formation after mild COVID-19. TCRdb re-analysed the 5' RACE reads in MiXCR, keeping a single row per CDR3 protein. The sample consists of over 300,000 distinct CDR3 sequences, less than 25% of them appearing once. The CDR3 covers 17 residues. Per the germline V gene, CDR1 is SGHTA and CDR2 is FQGNSA. V lost 4 bases to trimming and J lost 2 bases; unmatched junction nucleotides: 9. Sequencing input: PBMCs or a T cell subset sorted from them (not recorded which). The TCR originated in a man aged 18 to 30 who had mild COVID-19 (a few samples of this study predate the infection). Cell type and time point are not known. The J gene is TRBJ2-1, the V gene TRBV7-2, with TRBD2 matching over 9 bases. The CDR3 bases are TGTGCCAGCAGCTCACCCGGGGCGGGGGGGCCCTACAATGAGCAGTTCTTC. It translates to CASSSPGAGGPYNEQFF.